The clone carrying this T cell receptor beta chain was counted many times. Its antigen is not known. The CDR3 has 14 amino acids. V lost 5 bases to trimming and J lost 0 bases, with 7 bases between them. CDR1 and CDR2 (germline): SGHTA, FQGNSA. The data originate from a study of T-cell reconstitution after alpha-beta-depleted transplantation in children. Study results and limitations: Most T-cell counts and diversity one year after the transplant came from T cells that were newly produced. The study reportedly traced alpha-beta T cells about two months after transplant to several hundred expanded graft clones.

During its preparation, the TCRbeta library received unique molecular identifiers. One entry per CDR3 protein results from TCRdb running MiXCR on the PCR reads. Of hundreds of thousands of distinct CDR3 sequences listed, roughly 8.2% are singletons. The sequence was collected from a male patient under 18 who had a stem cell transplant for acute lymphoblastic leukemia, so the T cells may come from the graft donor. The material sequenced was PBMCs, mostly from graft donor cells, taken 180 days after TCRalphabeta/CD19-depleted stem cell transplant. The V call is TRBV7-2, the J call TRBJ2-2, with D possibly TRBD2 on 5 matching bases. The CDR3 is CASSLDSNTGELFF. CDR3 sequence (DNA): TGTGCCAGCAGCCTGGACTCGAACACCGGGGAGCTGTTTTTT.